Included here is one T cell receptor beta chain sequence, with context. This specimen comes from a study of blood T cell repertoires in COVID-19. Background on the study: The origin of the acute and convalescent COVID-19 samples was the United States, Italy and Spain. T cells, B-cell-depleted T cells, or PBMCs provided the cDNA or gDNA that served as material.

Germline values: CDR1 LGHNA, CDR2 YNFKEQ. The V end lost 1 base, the J end lost 5 bases, and 17 bases lay between the germline ends. This CDR3 is 16 amino acids long. Assay: immunoSEQ multiplex PCR; the TCRdb copy retains only in-frame clones and omits some. The data show about 190,000 clones, 78% seen once. This chain connects TRBV4-2 to TRBJ2-5, with D perhaps TRBD2 (7 bases). This TCR derives from a woman of 80 years or more with active or convalescent COVID-19. Sequenced material: peripheral blood. The CDR3, as DNA: TGTGCCAGCAGCCAAGTGGAGGGGGGGCACATGGAGACCCAGTACTTC. Amino acid sequence: CASSQVEGGHMETQYF.